This is a list of T cell receptor beta chains from one sample in a study of molecular identifiers for immune sequencing clone quantification. TCRdb recomputed calls from the PCR reads with MiXCR, one row per CDR3 protein. Here the sample spans tens of thousands of distinct CDR3 sequences, about a third being singletons. The specimen sequenced was naive CD8+ T cells from blood, with Jurkat cell RNA spiked in. These receptors were taken from a human donor in good health. Some libraries in this study had Jurkat cell RNA spiked in. Each CDR3 is given with its conserved first and last residue. Each record gives: CDR3 DNA, CDR3 protein, J gene, D gene, V gene, clone size. The D gene is left open where the match is weak. Only part of the rows carry a size: once, few, many, or a class if the clone is expanded.

DNA: TGTGCCAGCAGCCCCGTCGTCACCGGGGAGCTGTTTTTT
CDR3: CASSPVVTGELFF
J: TRBJ2-2
D: -
V: TRBV7-6
size: many

DNA: TGTGCCAGCAGCTTAGCGGGACTAGAGGTTGCAGATACGCAGTATTTT
CDR3: CASSLAGLEVADTQYF
J: TRBJ2-3
D: TRBD2
V: TRBV7-8
size: many

DNA: TGTGCCACCAGTGATGTTAGGAACCCCCTCAATGAGCAGTTCTTC
CDR3: CATSDVRNPLNEQFF
J: TRBJ2-1
D: -
V: TRBV24-1
size: -

DNA: TGTGCCAGCAGCGAGGGAGACACCGGGGAGCTGTTTTTT
CDR3: CASSEGDTGELFF
J: TRBJ2-2
D: -
V: TRBV9
size: many

DNA: TGCGCCAGCAGCTTGCGAGGTAGCGGGAGCCCAGATACGCAGTATTTT
CDR3: CASSLRGSGSPDTQYF
J: TRBJ2-3
D: TRBD2
V: TRBV5-1
size: few

DNA: TGTGCCAGCAGCTCAGGGACTAGCACAGATACGCAGTATTTT
CDR3: CASSSGTSTDTQYF
J: TRBJ2-3
D: -
V: TRBV7-9
size: many

DNA: TGTGCCAGCAGTTCGGGTGGTCGATACGGGGCCAACGTCCTGACTTTC
CDR3: CASSSGGRYGANVLTF
J: TRBJ2-6
D: -
V: TRBV27
size: once

DNA: TGTGCCAGCAGCTTTGTGGCATCCCCTTCTTCGTTCCCCCATCAGTACTTC
CDR3: CASSFVASPSSFPHQYF
J: TRBJ2-5
D: -
V: TRBV7-6
size: few

DNA: TGTGCCCGCAAGACCGACCTAACTAGGGTTATTGAGCAGTTCTTC
CDR3: CARKTDLTRVIEQFF
J: TRBJ2-1
D: -
V: TRBV7-8
size: many

DNA: TGCGCCAGCAGCCAAAAGACGCAGGGGCCAAGCGAGCAGTACTTC
CDR3: CASSQKTQGPSEQYF
J: TRBJ2-7
D: -
V: TRBV4-3
size: few

DNA: TGCGCCAGCAGCCAAAATGGGCAAGAGACCCAGTACTTC
CDR3: CASSQNGQETQYF
J: TRBJ2-5
D: -
V: TRBV4-1
size: many

DNA: TGTGCCAGCAGCTTAGGAATCCACACCGGGGAGCTGTTTTTT
CDR3: CASSLGIHTGELFF
J: TRBJ2-2
D: -
V: TRBV13
size: -

DNA: TGTGCCAGCAGTTTAGCACGTGGGACTAGCGGAAATGAGCAGTTCTTC
CDR3: CASSLARGTSGNEQFF
J: TRBJ2-1
D: TRBD2
V: TRBV12-3/TRBV12-4
size: -

DNA: TGTGCCAGCAGTCCGGCGGCCTTCGGCTACACCTTC
CDR3: CASSPAAFGYTF
J: TRBJ1-2
D: -
V: TRBV6-2/TRBV6-3
size: -

DNA: TGTGCCAGCAGCCAAACGAACACTGAAGCTTTCTTT
CDR3: CASSQTNTEAFF
J: TRBJ1-1
D: -
V: TRBV5-5
size: few

DNA: TGTGCCAGCAGCCGGGACGTAACTACCTACAATGAGCAGTTCTTC
CDR3: CASSRDVTTYNEQFF
J: TRBJ2-1
D: -
V: TRBV14
size: -

DNA: TGTGCCAGCAGTTACGGTGGGGGTGAAAAACTGATTTTT
CDR3: CASSYGGGEKLIF
J: TRBJ1-4
D: -
V: TRBV6-6
size: -